The T cell receptor (beta chain) described here comes from a study of blood T cell repertoires in COVID-19. Study-level information: There were acute and convalescent COVID-19 samples, and they came from the United States, Italy and Spain. T cells, B-cell-depleted T cells, or PBMCs provided the cDNA or gDNA that served as material.

This CDR3 spans 14 amino acids. Trimming cost V 7 bases and J 4 bases, with 16 bases left between them. From germline, CDR1 is LNHDA and CDR2 SQIVND (reference sequence). As handled by the study authors: Estimation of nucleated cell counts was performed using reference gene primer amplification. Data came from immunoSEQ multiplex PCR; TCRdb stores just in-frame clones and leaves some out. V and J calls and clone size are as listed in that table; D and trimming were resolved from the DNA. The sample carries 220,000 or so clones, approximately 78% recorded once. Seattle patients were enrolled during active infection and followed longitudinally.

The rearrangement uses TRBV19 and TRBJ1-2; D ambiguous. Sequenced: peripheral blood. This clonotype was sampled from a woman aged 80 or older with COVID-19, enrolled during active disease. CDR3 residues: CASTFSGVTYGYTF. CDR3 sequence (DNA): TGTGCCAGTACCTTTAGCGGGGTTACCTATGGCTACACCTTC.